A single sample gave rise to the 6 T cell receptor beta chains below, sequenced in a study of blood T cell repertoires in COVID-19. The protocol was immunoSEQ multiplex PCR, while the TCRdb copy is restricted to in-frame clones and leaves out a portion. Among just over 350,000 clones listed, approximately 84% were seen once. Sequencing was performed on PBMCs or T cells enriched from blood (not recorded which). These receptors were collected from a woman aged 25 to 39 who had recovered from COVID-19.

The chain uses TRBV30 and TRBJ1-5, with D perhaps TRBD1 (6 bases). Germline CDR1 is GTSNPN and CDR2 is SVGIG (reference sequence). V lost 6 bases, J lost 3 bases, and 24 bases lay in between. This CDR3 spans 17 amino acids. The DNA of the CDR3 is TGTGCCTGCACCGGGACATCGTCATCGGGGATCAATCAGCCCCAGCATTTT. This gives the protein CACTGTSSSGINQPQHF.

CDR3 coding DNA: TGTGCCAGTAGCCCTGGGACAGGGCGGGTTCAGCCCCAGCATTTT. It specifies CASSPGTGRVQPQHF. The J gene is TRBJ1-5, the V gene TRBV19, with 9 bases fitting TRBD1. Germline V gene lookup returns CDR1 LNHDA and CDR2 SQIVND (reference sequence). The CDR3 covers 15 residues. The V and J ends lost 6 bases and 6 bases, in that order; junction bases with no gene match: 9. The variable domain in full, with the rest retrieved from reference TRBV19 and TRBJ1-5, is DGGITQSPKYLFRKEGQNVTLSCEQNLNHDAMYWYRQDPGQGLRLIYYSQIVNDFQKGDIAEGYSVSREKKESFPLTVTSAQKNPTAFYLCASSPGTGRVQPQHFGDGTRLSIL.

This chain joins TRBV27 and TRBJ2-7; tentatively, D is TRBD2 (6 bases). Per the germline V gene, CDR1 is MNHEY and CDR2 is SMNVEV (reference sequence). V was pared by 3 bases and J by 0 bases, with 9 bases between. The CDR3 has 14 amino acids. CDR3 sequence reads: CASSFAGPSYEQYF. CDR3 bases: TGTGCCAGCAGTTTTGCGGGACCCTCCTACGAGCAGTACTTC.

The chain joins TRBV9 to TRBJ1-5, with TRBD1 matching over 8 bases. The CDR3 runs to 14 residues. Germline V gene lookup returns CDR1 SGDLS and CDR2 YYNGEE. The junction had 1 base not matched to a gene; V was cut back by 3 bases and J by 2 bases. CDR3 loop: CASSEDRGNQPQHF. The CDR3 region has the DNA TGTGCCAGCAGCGAGGACAGGGGCAATCAGCCCCAGCATTTT.

This rearrangement joins TRBV5-6 to TRBJ1-5; 8 nucleotides line up with TRBD1. Germline-derived CDR1 and CDR2 are SGHDT and YYEEEE. The V segment lost 4 bases and the J segment 5 bases; nucleotides outside the gene matches: 2. The CDR3 spans 13 residues. This chain's CDR3 is CASSVQGDQPQHF. CDR3 DNA: TGTGCCAGCAGCGTACAGGGGGATCAGCCCCAGCATTTT.

CDR3 sequence reads: CARPSGQGNYGYTF. In nucleotides, the CDR3 is TGTGCCCGCCCAAGTGGGCAGGGTAACTATGGCTACACCTTC. V and J are TRBV5-3 and TRBJ1-2; a possible D gene is TRBD1 (5 bases). TRBV5-3 is recorded as an ORF, its role being uncertain. Deletions cut 10 bases from V and 1 base from J, with 17 bases between. CDR3 length equals 14 residues.